The 12 T cell receptor beta chains below were found in one sample sequenced in a study of T-cell memory formation after mild COVID-19. Each CDR3 protein gets one entry after TCRdb re-called the 5' RACE reads with MiXCR. The data contain roughly 100,000 distinct CDR3 sequences, around 12% of them singletons. The material sequenced was PBMCs or a T cell subset sorted from them (not recorded which). These receptors were obtained from an adult woman who had mild COVID-19 (a few samples of this study predate the infection). Cell type and time point are not known.

V gene TRBV12-3 or TRBV12-4 combines with J gene TRBJ2-1; D is perhaps TRBD1 (6 bases). The CDR3 contains 15 residues. With 5 bases removed from V and 4 bases from J, the gap between germline ends came to 15 bases. The CDR3 region has the DNA TGTGCCAGCAGTCAGGGGCAGGGCTGGTACAATGAGCAGTTCTTC. This gives the protein CASSQGQGWYNEQFF.

The chain's CDR3 is CASSKTAQAEAFF. CDR3 DNA: TGTGCCAGCAGCAAAACAGCCCAGGCTGAAGCTTTCTTT. V usage is TRBV7-6 and J usage is TRBJ1-1; D is unclear. CDR3 length: 13 residues. Germline assignment: CDR1 SGHVS and CDR2 FNYEAQ. The V end lost 5 bases, the J end lost 6 bases, and 13 bases lay between the germline ends.

The genes are TRBV15 and TRBJ2-3, with TRBD2 identical over 11 bases. V lost 1 base to trimming and J lost 2 bases; unmatched junction nucleotides: 8. The CDR3 has 18 residues. From germline, CDR1 is LNHNV and CDR2 YYDKDF (reference sequence). In nucleotides, the CDR3 is TGTGCCACCAGCAGAGGACCGCCGGGACTAGCGGCCACAGATACGCAGTATTTT. Translated, it gives CATSRGPPGLAATDTQYF.

This clonotype appeared a few times. CDR3 coding DNA: TGTGCCAGCAGCTTCCGACGGGAGACAGATACGCAGTATTTT. Encoded protein: CASSFRRETDTQYF. The V call is TRBV13, the J call TRBJ2-3; D might be TRBD2 (6 bases). V lost 3 bases, J lost 3 bases, and 10 bases lay in between. The length of the CDR3 is 14 residues. Germline CDR1 is PRHDT and CDR2 is FYEKMQ (reference sequence).

This clonotype came up a few times. The V call is TRBV10-2, the J call TRBJ2-7; 8 bases fit TRBD2. Germline CDR1 WSHSY, CDR2 SAAADI. The CDR3 extends over 15 amino acids. The V gene end was trimmed by 6 bases and the J gene end by 7 bases; junction bases not matched to a gene: 14. CDR3: CASSRGRLALREQYF. In DNA form, the CDR3 reads TGCGCCAGCAGCCGAGGGAGACTAGCGCTTAGGGAGCAGTACTTC.

In this sample, this clonotype turned up a few times. This chain joins TRBV12-3 or TRBV12-4 and TRBJ1-6, with D possibly matching TRBD1 (6 bases). With 5 bases removed from V and 11 bases from J, the gap between germline ends came to 16 bases. The CDR3 length is 14 residues. CDR3 protein: CASSQGRAGAPLHF. The DNA for the CDR3 is TGTGCCAGCAGTCAGGGGAGGGCCGGGGCACCCCTCCACTTT.

The V gene is TRBV6-1, the J gene TRBJ2-7; D remains ambiguous. This CDR3 spans 14 amino acids. With 2 bases removed from V and 0 bases from J, the gap between germline ends came to 8 bases. Germline values: CDR1 MNHNS, CDR2 SASEGT. This CDR3 is CASSETSYSYEQYF. The DNA of the CDR3 is TGTGCCAGCAGTGAAACGTCTTACTCCTACGAGCAGTACTTC.

The chain is built from TRBV15 and TRBJ1-5, with a possible D match to TRBD1 (5 bases). The CDR3 loop spans 15 amino acids. Deletions cut 0 bases from V and 4 bases from J, with 10 bases between. Germline assignment: CDR1 LNHNV and CDR2 YYDKDF (reference sequence). CDR3 coding DNA: TGTGCCACCAGCAGAGATTTGGGGCCAAATCAGCCCCAGCATTTT. It yields the protein CATSRDLGPNQPQHF.

This clonotype showed up just a few times. This chain connects TRBV11-2 to TRBJ2-1; the D gene is possibly TRBD1 (6 bases). CDR1 is SGHAT and CDR2 is FQNNGV in the germline V gene. The CDR3 covers 14 residues. Trimming shortened V by 0 bases and J by 5 bases, and 8 bases separated the two germline ends. Here the CDR3 reads CASSLEGDNNEQFF. The CDR3 DNA follows: TGTGCCAGCAGCTTAGAGGGGGACAACAATGAGCAGTTCTTC.

This clonotype has a handful of counts. The chain has TRBV21-1 and TRBJ2-2; TRBD1 is the table's D call, not checked against the DNA. TRBV21-1 is classified as a pseudogene. The CDR3 has 17 amino acids. CDR3 coding DNA: TGTGCCAGCAGCAAGGGAGTGGACATAAAAGGAACCGGGGAGCTGTTTTTT. This encodes CASSKGVDIKGTGELFF.

This clonotype was recorded at least ten times. The chain couples TRBV7-3 to TRBJ2-7; TRBD1 is a possible D gene (6 bases). The CDR3 sequence is 15 residues long. Germline V gives CDR1 SGHTA, CDR2 FQGTGA. Trimming cost V 2 bases and J 0 bases, with 11 bases left between them. CDR3 amino acids: CASSLQGSSSYEQYF. The CDR3 bases are TGTGCCAGCAGCTTACAGGGGTCGAGCTCCTACGAGCAGTACTTC.

The V call is TRBV6-5, the J call TRBJ2-5; D is possibly TRBD2 (5 bases). Trimming stripped 9 bases from V and 5 bases from J, with 13 bases between. Germline CDR1 reads MNHEY; CDR2 reads SVGAGI. The CDR3 sequence is 12 residues long. The CDR3 sequence: CASRGPYETQYF. DNA of the CDR3: TGTGCCAGTAGAGGGCCTTACGAGACCCAGTACTTC.